Presented here are 28 T cell receptor beta chains from one specimen sequenced in a study of PD-L1 blockade in urothelial cancer. Time point indicated: pretreatment peripheral blood. Produced via immunoSEQ multiplex PCR; TCRdb's table is partial and in-frame only. Of 85,000 to 90,000 clones in the sample, 80% to 90% were seen once. The source material was PBMCs, sampled around atezolizumab (anti-PD-L1) treatment. These receptors were taken from a woman older than 75 with urothelial cancer.

This chain joins TRBV6-6 and TRBJ1-5, with D possibly TRBD1 on 6 matching bases. V lost 6 bases, J lost 5 bases, and 17 bases lay in between. Germline V gene sequence: CDR1 MNHNY, CDR2 SVGAGI (reference sequence). CDR3 length: 15 amino acids. CDR3 in amino acids: CASSPGQLLDQPQHF. The CDR3 bases are TGTGCCAGCAGCCCTGGACAGTTATTGGATCAGCCCCAGCATTTT.

The gene calls are TRBV10-3 and TRBJ2-7; the match to TRBD2 covers 11 bases. CDR3 length: 14 residues. Germline-derived CDR1 and CDR2 are ENHRY and SYGVKD. The junction had 1 base not matched to a gene; V was cut back by 4 bases and J by 2 bases. For the CDR3, the DNA is TGTGCCATCAGTGGACTAGCGGGGACCTACGAGCAGTACTTC. It is translated as CAISGLAGTYEQYF.

This clone appeared once. This sequence joins TRBV13 and TRBJ2-2, with TRBD1 matching over 10 bases. V was clipped by 5 bases and J by 1 base; unmatched bases: 7. This CDR3 comprises 17 residues. The germline CDR1 and CDR2 sequences are PRHDT and FYEKMQ (reference sequence). The CDR3 coding sequence is TGTGCCAGCAGCAGATTGACAGGGGGCCGGAACACCGGGGAGCTGTTTTTT. This codes for CASSRLTGGRNTGELFF.

The chain carries TRBV25-1 and TRBJ1-5; 8 nucleotides agree with TRBD1. This CDR3 comprises 14 residues. Germline V gene data show CDR1 as MGHDK and CDR2 as SYGVNS. Trimming removed 5 bases from V and 6 bases from J; junction bases left unmatched: 6. The CDR3 sequence is CASSLTGESQPQHF. Here the CDR3 DNA reads TGTGCCAGCAGTCTGACAGGGGAGAGTCAGCCCCAGCATTTT.

This clone has only a few counts. The chain is built from TRBV19 and TRBJ1-1; 8 nucleotides match TRBD1. Germline CDR1 and CDR2: LNHDA and SQIVND (reference sequence). J lost 10 bases, V lost 4 bases, and 14 bases had no gene match. This CDR3 has 15 residues. CDR3 protein: CASSTGQGRIAGAFF. The CDR3 DNA reads as TGTGCCAGTAGTACTGGACAGGGTAGGATCGCGGGAGCTTTCTTT.

The chain carries TRBV9 and TRBJ2-3; a possible D gene is TRBD2 (6 bases). Germline V CDR1 and CDR2: SGDLS, YYNGEE. V was trimmed by 0 bases and J by 4 bases, leaving 15 bases between them. The CDR3 consists of 16 residues. The CDR3: CASSVGAGRGADTQYF. CDR3 sequence (DNA): TGTGCCAGCAGCGTAGGGGCGGGAAGAGGGGCAGATACGCAGTATTTT.

This chain connects TRBV6-5 to TRBJ1-1; D gene unclear. Looked up from germline, CDR1 is MNHEY and CDR2 is SVGAGI. CDR3 size: 14 residues. The V end lost 0 bases, the J end lost 2 bases, and 7 bases lay between the germline ends. CDR3 in amino acids: CASSYSVLNTEAFF. In DNA form, the CDR3 reads TGTGCCAGCAGTTACTCGGTACTTAACACTGAAGCTTTCTTT.

The rearrangement uses TRBV18 and TRBJ1-2; D remains unclear. The CDR3 totals 13 residues. V dropped 6 bases and J dropped 3 bases, with 11 bases sitting between them. Per germline, CDR1 KGHSH and CDR2 LQKENI. The CDR3 loop reads CASSLDTDYGYTF. CDR3 DNA sequence: TGTGCCAGCTCCCTCGACACCGACTATGGCTACACCTTC.

The chain links TRBV18 to TRBJ2-7; possibly TRBD1 for D (5 bases). Germline CDR1 reads KGHSH; CDR2 reads LQKENI. Between the trimmed V and J ends, which lost 3 bases and 2 bases, there was a span of 11 bases. There are 14 residues in the CDR3. The CDR3 region is CASSPNQGPYEQYF. The CDR3 nucleotides are TGTGCCAGCTCACCTAATCAGGGCCCCTACGAGCAGTACTTC.

This sequence joins TRBV2 and TRBJ2-1, with 11 nucleotides matching TRBD2. J lost 2 bases, V lost 6 bases, and 3 bases had no gene match. Germline CDR1 is SNHLY and CDR2 is FYNNEI. This CDR3 has 15 amino acids. DNA of the CDR3: TGTGCCAGCAGGGCACTAGCGGGAGCCTACAATGAGCAGTTCTTC. Its protein product is CASRALAGAYNEQFF. Filled out from reference TRBV2 and TRBJ2-1, the complete variable domain reads EPEVTQTPSHQVTQMGQEVILRCVPISNHLYFYWYRQILGQKVEFLVSFYNNEISEKSEIFDDQFSVERPDGSNFTLKIRSTKLEDSAMYFCASRALAGAYNEQFFGPGTRLTVL.

The genes are TRBV28 and TRBJ1-2; D gene ambiguous. CDR3 length: 16 residues. CDR1 and CDR2 from the germline V gene are MDHEN and SYDVKM. Between the trimmed V and J ends, which lost 4 bases and 2 bases, there was a span of 17 bases. The CDR3 protein is CASSSLGQLTNYGYTF. CDR3 nucleotides: TGTGCCAGCAGTTCGTTGGGCCAACTGACAAACTATGGCTACACCTTC.

This clone appeared a single time. CDR3 sequence (DNA): TGCGCCAGCAGCTTGGGGGCTACTAGCGGGAGGGGTACAGATACGCAGTATTTT. Translating it yields CASSLGATSGRGTDTQYF. V usage is TRBV5-1 and J usage is TRBJ2-3, with TRBD2 matching 13 bases. Losses at the gene ends were 0 bases for V and 3 bases for J; bases not matched to a gene: 7. This CDR3 spans 18 amino acids. Germline V lookup: CDR1 SGHRS, CDR2 YFSETQ.

This chain links TRBV18 with TRBJ2-2, with D possibly being TRBD1 (6 bases). Trimming removed 4 bases from V and 3 bases from J, with 18 bases in between. From germline, CDR1 is KGHSH and CDR2 LQKENI. The CDR3 spans 17 residues. CDR3 region: CASSQLPGQVDTGELFF. The CDR3 DNA reads TGTGCCAGCTCACAACTACCGGGACAAGTGGACACCGGGGAGCTGTTTTTT.

This chain connects TRBV27 to TRBJ1-2; 12 bases align to TRBD1. The CDR3 is 15 residues long. The germline gives CDR1 MNHEY, CDR2 SMNVEV (reference sequence). V trimming: 6 bases; J trimming: 7 bases; junction bases outside the gene matches: 9. The CDR3 DNA follows: TGTGCCAGCAGACAACCGGGACAGGGGGCGTTTGGCTACACCTTC. This encodes CASRQPGQGAFGYTF.

This clone was counted a single time. V gene TRBV12-5 combines with J gene TRBJ2-3; possible D gene TRBD2, 5 bases. This CDR3 is 17 amino acids long. Germline V gene lookup returns CDR1 LGHNT and CDR2 FRNRAP. V shed 7 bases and J shed 2 bases, with 22 bases lying between them. In DNA form, the CDR3 reads TGTGCTAGTGCCCTGAAGGAGGTGGCTGGAGACACAGATACGCAGTATTTT. The encoded protein is CASALKEVAGDTDTQYF.

The V gene is TRBV6-6, the J gene TRBJ2-1, with TRBD1 as a possible D gene (6 bases). Trimming stripped 2 bases from V and 6 bases from J, with 8 bases between. The V gene's germline CDR1 is MNHNY and CDR2 SVGAGI (reference sequence). The CDR3 is 13 residues long. The CDR3 coding sequence is TGTGCCAGCAGTTACGGGGGCCCCAATGAGCAGTTCTTC. It encodes CASSYGGPNEQFF.

The J gene is TRBJ1-1, the V gene TRBV11-3; 9 bases line up with TRBD1. The CDR3 extends over 15 amino acids. V trimming: 1 base; J trimming: 1 base; junction bases outside the gene matches: 1. Germline values: CDR1 SGHNT, CDR2 YENEEA. The CDR3 DNA reads as TGTGCCAGCAGCTTAGGGACAGGGGAGAACACTGAAGCTTTCTTT. Amino acids: CASSLGTGENTEAFF. Based on the CDR3 plus reference TRBV11-3 and TRBJ1-1, the full variable domain is EAGVVQSPRYKIIEKKQPVAFWCNPISGHNTLYWYLQNLGQGPELLIRYENEEAVDDSQLPKDRFSAERLKGVDSTLKIQPAELGDSAVYLCASSLGTGENTEAFFGQGTRLTVV.

CDR3 region: CASSRQGLTDTQYF. The CDR3 nucleotides are TGTGCCAGCAGCCGACAGGGACTCACAGATACGCAGTATTTT. The chain joins TRBV2 to TRBJ2-3; weak D call: TRBD1 (7 bases). With 6 bases removed from V and 2 bases from J, the gap between germline ends came to 12 bases. This CDR3 spans 14 amino acids. The V gene's germline CDR1 is SNHLY and CDR2 FYNNEI.

This sequence joins TRBV10-3 and TRBJ2-7; the match to TRBD1 covers 7 bases. CDR1 and CDR2 (germline): ENHRY, SYGVKD. The CDR3 sequence is 16 residues long. V trimming: 4 bases; J trimming: 0 bases; junction bases outside the gene matches: 9. CDR3 protein: CAISGQGIRGSYEQYF. The CDR3 DNA reads TGTGCCATCAGTGGACAGGGTATCAGAGGCTCCTACGAGCAGTACTTC.

V usage is TRBV28 and J usage is TRBJ1-3, with a weak D call TRBD1 (5 bases). The germline V gene encodes CDR1 MDHEN and CDR2 SYDVKM. The V end lost 2 bases, the J end lost 4 bases, and 12 bases lay between the germline ends. The CDR3 is 15 residues long. The CDR3 reads CASSLAGTGGNTIYF. CDR3 nucleotides: TGTGCCAGCAGTTTAGCCGGGACTGGGGGAAACACCATATATTTT.

The V gene is TRBV5-1, the J gene TRBJ2-7; 9 positions match TRBD1. The CDR3 runs to 15 residues. With 5 bases clipped from V and 0 bases from J, the junction kept 6 bases outside the gene matches. Per the germline V gene, CDR1 is SGHRS and CDR2 is YFSETQ. The CDR3 sequence is CASRYRDRASYEQYF. In DNA form, the CDR3 reads TGCGCCAGCAGGTACCGGGACAGGGCCTCCTACGAGCAGTACTTC.

In its sample, this clone was seen once. V and J are TRBV28 and TRBJ1-2; 7 bases are shared with TRBD1. The CDR3 runs to 14 residues. The germline V gene encodes CDR1 MDHEN and CDR2 SYDVKM. The J segment lost 4 bases and the V segment lost 6 bases, leaving 8 bases of the junction unmatched. The CDR3 loop is CASSLWTGLYGYTF. CDR3 bases: TGTGCCAGCAGCCTATGGACAGGACTCTATGGCTACACCTTC.

The J gene is TRBJ1-5, the V gene TRBV25-1; TRBD1 matches at 9 bases. The V gene end was trimmed by 8 bases and the J gene end by 1 base; junction bases not matched to a gene: 3. The CDR3 is 14 residues long. CDR1 MGHDK and CDR2 SYGVNS come from the germline V gene. The CDR3 loop is CASQGQGSNQPQHF. The CDR3 nucleotides are TGTGCCAGCCAGGGACAGGGAAGCAATCAGCCCCAGCATTTT. Using reference TRBV25-1 and TRBJ1-5 for the parts outside the CDR3, the full variable domain is EADIYQTPRYLVIGTGKKITLECSQTMGHDKMYWYQQDPGMELHLIHYSYGVNSTEKGDLSSESTVSRIRTEHFPLTLESARPSHTSQYLCASQGQGSNQPQHFGDGTRLSIL.

As to this clone: The same CDR3 also results from other DNA sequences found in this sample. The J gene is TRBJ2-7, the V gene TRBV7-9; D is unresolved. This CDR3 is built from 13 residues. CDR1 and CDR2 from the germline V gene are SEHNR and FQNEAQ (reference sequence). With 0 bases removed from V and 1 base from J, the gap between germline ends came to 4 bases. The CDR3 sequence is CASSLAGSYEQYF. The CDR3 nucleotides read TGTGCCAGCAGCTTAGCCGGGTCCTACGAGCAGTACTTC.

V usage is TRBV7-6 and J usage is TRBJ2-3, with 10 nucleotides matching TRBD2. V was pared by 0 bases and J by 0 bases, with 9 bases of the junction left unmatched. The CDR3 spans 19 residues. CDR1 is SGHVS and CDR2 is FNYEAQ in the germline V gene. CDR3 sequence: CASSLAGAGGPYSTDTQYF. CDR3 in DNA: TGTGCCAGCAGCTTAGCGGGAGCGGGAGGGCCGTACAGCACAGATACGCAGTATTTT.

The CDR3 DNA follows: TGTGCCAGCAGCCAAGTACTCCGGCGGGAGGGCACAGATACGCAGTATTTT. As protein: CASSQVLRREGTDTQYF. The J gene is TRBJ2-3, the V gene TRBV4-2; 8 bases line up with TRBD2. CDR1 is LGHNA, CDR2 YNFKEQ, per germline. The CDR3 runs to 17 residues. J lost 1 base, V lost 1 base, and 7 bases had no gene match.

The rearrangement uses TRBV7-3 and TRBJ2-3; TRBD2 matches at 10 bases. Germline V gives CDR1 SGHTA, CDR2 FQGTGA. The CDR3 extends over 18 amino acids. Trimming took 4 bases from V and 2 from J; bases not matched to a gene: 12. The CDR3 loop is CASSSLGASGSTTDTQYF. Here the CDR3 DNA reads TGTGCCAGCAGCTCCCTTGGGGCTAGCGGGAGTACCACAGATACGCAGTATTTT. The entire variable domain, with the rest obtained from reference TRBV7-3 and TRBJ2-3, is as follows: GAGVSQTPSNKVTEKGKYVELRCDPISGHTALYWYRQSLGQGPEFLIYFQGTGAADDSGLPNDRFFAVRPEGSVSTLKIQRTERGDSAVYLCASSSLGASGSTTDTQYFGPGTRLTVL.

The gene calls are TRBV7-8 and TRBJ1-5, with 7 bases matching TRBD1. The V and J ends lost 1 base and 0 bases, in that order; junction bases with no gene match: 3. CDR3 length: 16 amino acids. CDR1 and CDR2 (germline): SGHVS, FQNEAQ. The DNA for the CDR3 is TGTGCCAGCAGCTTAGGACAGGGTGTTAGCAATCAGCCCCAGCATTTT. Protein sequence: CASSLGQGVSNQPQHF.